The 32 T cell receptor beta chains in this list originate from one sample, sequenced in a study of T cells in Graves' hyperthyroidism and ophthalmopathy. Template material for amplifying TCR beta CDR3 regions consisted of RNA transcripts. The HTBI primer set drove a first-round RT-PCR of the TCR CDR3. Via MiXCR, TCRdb re-called the multiplex PCR reads, giving one row per CDR3 protein. The sample comprises about 360,000 distinct CDR3 sequences, around 13% of which are singletons, and about 9.1% rests with the top ten. The sequencing sample was made of blood. The receptor source for this set is a woman under 30 with Graves' hyperthyroidism.

In its sample, this clonotype was seen many times. V is TRBV7-3 and J is TRBJ2-1; no definite D call. Germline CDR1 is SGHTA and CDR2 is FQGTGA. Trimming pared 0 bases from V and 2 bases from J, leaving 14 bases between. The CDR3 totals 17 residues. CDR3 DNA: TGTGCCAGCAGCTTAACGCGGCTCCCAGAACCCTACAATGAGCAGTTCTTC. It encodes CASSLTRLPEPYNEQFF.

This clonotype was recorded many times. This rearrangement joins TRBV3-1 to TRBJ2-7, with 7 bases fitting TRBD1. The germline gives CDR1 LGHDT, CDR2 YNNKEL (reference sequence). V dropped 0 bases and J dropped 3; count of bases not matched to a gene: 17. The CDR3 sequence is 19 residues long. CDR3 in DNA: TGTGCCAGCAGCCAAGAAAGCCTGACAGGGCTGGGAGCACACTACGAGCAGTACTTC. Translated: CASSQESLTGLGAHYEQYF.

This clonotype was seen ten or more times. This chain connects TRBV11-2 to TRBJ2-1, with D maybe TRBD1 (10 bases). V was pared by 7 bases and J by 0 bases, with 31 bases between. CDR1 is SGHAT and CDR2 is FQNNGV in the germline V gene. This CDR3 is 21 amino acids long. The CDR3 DNA reads TGTGCCAGCACCTTGACAGGGGGCGGGGGGGCCGGACTCAGCTCCTACAATGAGCAGTTCTTC. Its protein product is CASTLTGGGGAGLSSYNEQFF. Looking up the rest from reference TRBV11-2 and TRBJ2-1 gives the full variable domain: EAGVAQSPRYKIIEKRQSVAFWCNPISGHATLYWYQQILGQGPKLLIQFQNNGVVDDSQLPKDRFSAERLKGVDSTLKIQPAKLEDSAVYLCASTLTGGGGAGLSSYNEQFFGPGTRLTVL.

This clonotype was counted at least ten times. The V call is TRBV9, the J call TRBJ2-3; 7 bases line up with TRBD2. Germline assignment: CDR1 SGDLS and CDR2 YYNGEE. This CDR3 is 16 amino acids long. V shed 4 bases and J 4 bases; nucleotides not matched to a gene: 12. The chain's CDR3 is CASSPRQGGTADTQYF. The CDR3 region has the DNA TGTGCCAGCAGCCCCCGGCAGGGAGGGACCGCAGATACGCAGTATTTT.

The chain joins TRBV6-1 to TRBJ1-1; 8 bases fit TRBD1. V shed 7 bases and J 7 bases; nucleotides not matched to a gene: 5. Germline CDR1 MNHNS, CDR2 SASEGT. The CDR3 loop spans 12 amino acids. CDR3 bases: TGTGCCAGCAAACTCACAGGGGGTGAAGCTTTCTTT. It encodes CASKLTGGEAFF.

Ten or more counts support this clonotype. The chain links TRBV18 to TRBJ2-3, with D perhaps given as TRBD1 or TRBD2 (5 bases each). Trimming cost V 4 bases and J 1 base, with 9 bases left between them. The length of the CDR3 is 14 residues. Germline CDR1 KGHSH, CDR2 LQKENI. The CDR3 DNA sequence: TGTGCCAGCTCACTGGGGGTGCGCACAGATACGCAGTATTTT. The encoded protein is CASSLGVRTDTQYF.

This clonotype was observed many times. The V and J genes are TRBV7-3 and TRBJ2-5; D is possibly TRBD1 or TRBD2 (5 bases each). The CDR3 contains 15 residues. CDR1 and CDR2 (germline): SGHTA, FQGTGA. V was cut by 0 bases and J by 5 bases, with 13 bases left in between. In nucleotides, the CDR3 is TGTGCCAGCAGCTTAACGGGGACCCCGGGGGAGACCCAGTACTTC. Translated, it gives CASSLTGTPGETQYF.

This clonotype was picked up many times. The chain uses TRBV15 and TRBJ1-5; no reliable D call. Germline values: CDR1 LNHNV, CDR2 YYDKDF (reference sequence). This CDR3 is built from 13 residues. The V end was cut by 0 bases, the J end by 5 bases, with 5 bases between. The DNA of the CDR3 is TGTGCCACCAGCAGAGATCGGCATCAGCCCCAGCATTTT. Translated: CATSRDRHQPQHF.

This clonotype came up a few times. The J gene is TRBJ2-1, the V gene TRBV6-2 or TRBV6-3; maybe TRBD2 (5 bases). Trimming took 2 bases from V and 0 from J, leaving 17 bases between them. This CDR3 has 18 amino acids. Germline lookup yields CDR1 MNHEY and CDR2 SVGEGT. The CDR3 nucleotides are TGTGCCAGCAGTTACCCTCCAGGCGGGTCGAGCTCCTACAATGAGCAGTTCTTC. This sequence encodes CASSYPPGGSSSYNEQFF.

Many counts were recorded for this clonotype. The chain's CDR3 is CASRAGSGSPLHF. The DNA for the CDR3 is TGTGCCAGCAGGGCGGGGAGTGGTTCACCCCTCCACTTT. The rearrangement joins TRBV6-1 to TRBJ1-6; no clear D. The CDR3 has 13 amino acids. Germline V gene data show CDR1 as MNHNS and CDR2 as SASEGT. The germline V and J ends were trimmed by 6 bases and 9 bases, with 12 bases remaining between them.

The table lists this clonotype with many counts. V is TRBV28 and J is TRBJ1-5; tentative D call: TRBD1 (5 bases). Germline values: CDR1 MDHEN, CDR2 SYDVKM. This CDR3 comprises 17 residues. V was trimmed by 2 bases and J by 4 bases, leaving 18 bases between them. This CDR3 reads CASSLSGGLGPNQPQHF. CDR3 nucleotide sequence: TGTGCCAGCAGTTTAAGTGGGGGTTTGGGCCCAAATCAGCCCCAGCATTTT.

This clonotype was seen many times. This chain links TRBV12-3 or TRBV12-4 with TRBJ2-1; 7 positions match TRBD1. The CDR3 covers 15 residues. Trimming cost V 5 bases and J 1 base; bases outside gene matches: 5. CDR3 DNA sequence: TGTGCCAGCAGTACCGGGACAGCGTCCTACAATGAGCAGTTCTTC. Its translation is CASSTGTASYNEQFF.

This clonotype came up many times. The chain has TRBV13 and TRBJ2-1; D perhaps matches TRBD2 (6 bases). The CDR3 sequence is 15 residues long. Germline CDR1 PRHDT, CDR2 FYEKMQ (reference sequence). The germline V and J ends were trimmed by 0 bases and 6 bases, with 12 bases remaining between them. The chain's CDR3 is CASSLGLATGNEQFF. DNA for the CDR3: TGTGCCAGCAGCTTAGGACTAGCCACTGGCAATGAGCAGTTCTTC.

This clonotype was picked up many times. The chain recombines TRBV24-1 with TRBJ1-5; D unclear. Per the germline V gene, CDR1 is KGHDR and CDR2 is SFDVKD. The CDR3 is 16 residues long. The V gene lost 3 bases and the J gene lost 3 bases, with 14 bases spanning the gap. The CDR3 DNA reads as TGTGCCACCAGTGATGGTTCGGCAGCCAACAATCAGCCCCAGCATTTT. Protein: CATSDGSAANNQPQHF.

This clonotype was seen more than once but under ten times. V is TRBV6-1 and J is TRBJ2-7, with TRBD2 matching 8 bases. Trimming took 7 bases from V and 3 from J; bases not matched to a gene: 11. The CDR3 contains 15 residues. Germline assignment: CDR1 MNHNS and CDR2 SASEGT. In DNA, the CDR3 is TGTGCCAGCAAAACACGGGGGGGCGGAAGCTACGAGCAGTACTTC. This encodes CASKTRGGGSYEQYF.

Ten or more counts support this clonotype. V gene TRBV29-1 combines with J gene TRBJ2-1, with D possibly matching TRBD1 (6 bases). Germline V gene data show CDR1 as SQVTM and CDR2 as ANQGSEA. V lost 7 bases to trimming and J lost 6 bases, with 7 bases between them. CDR3 size: 10 residues. CDR3: CSGGGNEQFF. The CDR3 nucleotides are TGCAGCGGAGGGGGCAATGAGCAGTTCTTC.

This clonotype was seen repeatedly, ten times or more. The rearrangement uses TRBV20-1 and TRBJ2-3; 7 bases are a match to TRBD1. V shed 7 bases, J shed 2 bases, and the junction held 12 bases outside the gene matches. The CDR3 consists of 15 residues. In germline, CDR1 is DFQATT, CDR2 SNEGSKA (reference sequence). In DNA, the CDR3 is TGCAGTGTTAAAACGACAGGGACGAACACAGATACGCAGTATTTT. The encoded protein is CSVKTTGTNTDTQYF.

Many counts were recorded for this clonotype. The CDR3 DNA reads as TGTGCCAGCAGCTTAGCAGGGGCCAATACCCCCACTGAAGCTTTCTTT. This translates into CASSLAGANTPTEAFF. The V call is TRBV7-9, the J call TRBJ1-1, with D possibly TRBD1 on 5 matching bases. The CDR3 is 16 amino acids. Trimming removed 0 bases from V and 4 bases from J, with 15 bases in between. CDR1 and CDR2 (germline): SEHNR, FQNEAQ (reference sequence).

The chain joins TRBV2 to TRBJ2-2, with TRBD2 matching 9 bases. The germline V gene encodes CDR1 SNHLY and CDR2 FYNNEI. V was clipped by 11 bases and J by 3 bases; unmatched bases: 7. CDR3 size: 14 residues. The DNA for the CDR3 is TGTGCCCGAAGGCGGGGGGGTGACACCGGGGAGCTGTTTTTT. Its translation is CARRRGGDTGELFF.

With respect to this clonotype: Given a much more abundant clone one base away, this may be a read error. The chain uses TRBV20-1 and TRBJ2-1; D remains unclear. The germline CDR1 and CDR2 sequences are DFQATT and SNEGSKA (reference sequence). The V gene lost 4 bases and the J gene lost 9 bases, with 16 bases spanning the gap. This CDR3 region has 13 residues. CDR3 sequence reads: CSATGPSLGEQFF. CDR3 DNA sequence: TGCAGTGCTACCGGCCCCTCGTTGGGTGAGCAGTTCTTC.

This clonotype appeared many times. V and J are TRBV6-1 and TRBJ2-7, with D possibly called TRBD1 or TRBD2 (5 bases each). The V gene lost 6 bases and the J gene lost 7 bases, with 19 bases spanning the gap. This CDR3 spans 14 amino acids. Germline loops: CDR1 MNHNS, CDR2 SASEGT. The CDR3 region is CASRSLKVEGEQYF. The CDR3 nucleotides read TGTGCCAGCAGGTCCTTAAAGGTAGAGGGGGAGCAGTACTTC.

About this clonotype itself: Compared with germline, one end of the junction differs, possibly owing to a read error. V gene TRBV7-6 combines with J gene TRBJ1-6; tentative D call: TRBD1 (6 bases). CDR3 length: 12 residues. Germline CDR1 reads SGHVS; CDR2 reads FNYEAQ. DNA of the CDR3: TGTGCCAGCAGCTTAGCGGCGGGACACCTTAACTTT. Its protein product is CASSLAAGHLNF.

A note on this clonotype: Possible read error: a much larger clone is one base away. This chain links TRBV30 with TRBJ1-6; a weak D match, TRBD1 (6 bases). Germline V lookup: CDR1 GTSNPN, CDR2 SVGIG (reference sequence). This CDR3 spans 14 amino acids. In nucleotides, the CDR3 is TGTGCCTGGGGAGGACAGTCTTATAATTCACCCCTCCGCTTT. Its translation: CAWGGQSYNSPLRF.

This clonotype was found many times. The rearrangement links TRBV7-9 to TRBJ2-5; tentative D call: TRBD1 (6 bases). CDR3 length: 13 residues. The germline V gene encodes CDR1 SEHNR and CDR2 FQNEAQ (reference sequence). The V gene lost 6 bases and the J gene lost 4 bases, with 12 bases spanning the gap. The CDR3 reads CASSPQGPETQYF. CDR3 in DNA: TGTGCCAGCAGTCCCCAGGGGCCAGAGACCCAGTACTTC.

The table lists this clonotype with many counts. This chain uses TRBV3-1 with TRBJ1-1, with TRBD1 identical over 7 bases. The CDR3 totals 14 residues. V was clipped by 2 bases and J by 6 bases; unmatched bases: 6. Germline CDR1 is LGHDT and CDR2 is YNNKEL (reference sequence). The CDR3 DNA reads TGTGCCAGCAGCCAATGGGACAGAACCCCTGAAGCTTTCTTT. This encodes CASSQWDRTPEAFF.

This clonotype turned up a few times. The DNA of the CDR3 is TGCAGTGCTAGACCACTAGCGGGAGGATTGAATGAGCAGTTCTTC. Its translation is CSARPLAGGLNEQFF. The J gene is TRBJ2-1, the V gene TRBV20-1; 12 positions match TRBD2. The CDR3 runs 15 residues. Germline V gives CDR1 DFQATT, CDR2 SNEGSKA (reference sequence). After removal of 2 bases from V and 7 bases from J, the junction contained 6 bases not matched to a gene.

This clonotype was counted at least ten times. The chain recombines TRBV29-1 with TRBJ2-7; 7 bases fit TRBD1. CDR3 length: 15 residues. Germline CDR1 SQVTM, CDR2 ANQGSEA. Trimming cost V 3 bases and J 3 bases; bases outside gene matches: 11. CDR3 nucleotides: TGCAGCGTTGATCTAGGAACCAGGGGGAACTACGAGCAGTACTTC. It is translated as CSVDLGTRGNYEQYF.

There are many counts of this clonotype. The CDR3 spells CASSVGPLQPQHF. CDR3 DNA: TGCGCCAGCAGTGTGGGCCCTCTGCAGCCCCAGCATTTT. This chain uses TRBV5-1 with TRBJ1-5, with D unclear. In germline, CDR1 is SGHRS, CDR2 YFSETQ. V dropped 5 bases and J dropped 7 bases, with 13 bases sitting between them. This CDR3 spans 13 amino acids.

This clonotype came up a few times. The chain recombines TRBV4-3 with TRBJ2-7; D assignment may be TRBD1 or TRBD2 (6 bases each). The CDR3 spans 16 residues. V lost 0 bases to trimming and J lost 3 bases, with 15 bases between them. Germline V CDR1 and CDR2: LGHNA, YSLEER. CDR3 protein: CASSQDPGAVVYEQYF. CDR3 nucleotides: TGCGCCAGCAGCCAAGATCCGGGGGCCGTAGTCTACGAGCAGTACTTC.

At least ten counts were recorded for this clonotype. The J gene is TRBJ2-1, the V gene TRBV12-3 or TRBV12-4; 8 bases agree with TRBD2. CDR3 length: 14 residues. J lost 8 bases, V lost 2 bases, and 5 bases had no gene match. CDR3 DNA: TGTGCCAGCAGTTTAAGCGGGGGAGGAGATGAGCAGTTCTTC. This sequence encodes CASSLSGGGDEQFF.

This clonotype was recorded at least ten times. V and J are TRBV7-8 and TRBJ2-7; 7 nucleotides align to TRBD1. The V gene end was trimmed by 8 bases and the J gene end by 1 base; junction bases not matched to a gene: 8. The CDR3 has 14 residues. Germline V lookup: CDR1 SGHVS, CDR2 FQNEAQ. CDR3 nucleotides: TGTGCCAGCGGTCGATGGGACAGATCCTACGAGCAGTACTTC. Translating it yields CASGRWDRSYEQYF.

This clonotype was seen repeatedly, ten times or more. J is TRBJ2-7 and V is TRBV7-2, with D uncertain. V dropped 1 base and J dropped 0 bases, with 16 bases sitting between them. Germline CDR1 SGHTA, CDR2 FQGNSA. The CDR3 has 17 residues. DNA for the CDR3: TGTGCCAGCAGCTTAGTAATGGCGGCTAGGAGCTCCTACGAGCAGTACTTC. Encoded protein: CASSLVMAARSSYEQYF.